This T cell receptor (beta chain) was sequenced for a study of shared clonotypes between healthy human individuals (dated by TCRdb to about 2020). At the level of the whole study: The cohort included a few men and a couple of women between 18 and 49 years of age. For each donor, three plates each were used for CD4 naive and CD4 memory, two plates were used for CD8 naive, and one plate was used for CD8 memory. The study deeply sequenced blood TCR repertoires of 5 or 6 healthy adults to estimate repertoire size and the extent of clonotype sharing between individuals. To increase sequencing depth and limit assay-specific biases, TCR repertoire library preparation and sequencing were carried out by different laboratories using diverse techniques. Each donor's leukapheresis produced roughly between about 0.8 and 8.9 billion PBMCs.

Using the deep immunoSEQ assay, multiplex PCR amplified TCR CDR3 regions from genomic DNA. Extracted genomic DNA from each cell subset was spread evenly across all wells of several immunoSEQ 96-well plates, with each plate serving as a replicate. Each replicate PCR for sorted subsets received roughly 0.2 ug genomic DNA, equal to roughly 33,000 T cell genomes. The purified libraries were quantified using a Qubit 3.0 fluorometer, sized with a Bioanalyzer 2100, and then quantified again using the KAPA Library Quantification kit. Every immunoSEQ 96-well plate was sequenced on a dedicated single-read 150-cycle Illumina NextSeq 550 flow cell. The authors' analysis ran thus. Because the immunoSEQ output held only junctional sequences and lacked quality scores, the filtering could not match the filtering applied to full-length reads. Sequences were annotated with PyIR, a Python wrapper for IgBLAST v1.9, and V/J genes and CDR3 were assigned using IMGT germline references. Any read was removed if the V/J assignment was weak (E-value above 1e-6), the CDR3 was missing, or the read contained stop codons, out-of-frame junctions, or ambiguous translated residues. V3J clonotypes were defined by identical inferred V gene, J gene, and CDR3 amino acid sequence. The percentage overlap between two repertoires was calculated by dividing the number of shared unique clonotypes by the size of the smaller repertoire. Richness of each repertoire was evaluated using RTK rarefaction, the Chao1 estimator, and Recon v2.1 estimates of unobserved clonotypes. For all TCRbeta clonotypes obtained by the gDNA method from four donors, generation probabilities were computed with OLGA. This immuneACCESS table, as held by TCRdb, lists in-frame sequences with V and J called but not all clones. Of the missing ones, under half trace to an unresolved V gene in checked studies; the others have no known cause. The V and J calls and clone size were taken over from that table, and D and trimming were inferred from the DNA. A total of over 2 million clones appear in this sample, roughly 94% of them only once. The ten largest clonotypes hold 1.1% of the sample.

CD8 naive samples consisted of CD45RO-negative cells that were positively selected for CCR7, yielding a CD45RA+CCR7+ population without TemRA cells. Donors were healthy HIV-negative adults with no recently reported acute infections or vaccinations. All donors were Caucasian adults living in Nashville, Tennessee, USA. Blood was obtained by leukapheresis, after which PBMCs were separated by Ficoll-Histopaque density gradient centrifugation and cryopreserved in liquid nitrogen vapor phase. Purity and quantity of every magnetically sorted T cell population were checked by analytical flow cytometry. Genomic DNA was isolated from each sorted fraction and quantified by UV absorbance on a Nanodrop 2000c. Worth noting for this clone: Its cognate antigen has yet to be identified. It has no much larger one-base neighbor in the sample; base qualities were not kept.

Here is what the overall study found, with its caveats: The small number of donors limited the genetic and exposure-history diversity represented. Approximately 4.8% of naive CD4, around 3.5% of naive CD8, around 2.3% of memory CD4, and about 0.4% of memory CD8 clonotypes were shared across a few donors. Sampling was restricted to blood, and TCR repertoires in tissue are likely to differ from TCR repertoires in blood. Incomplete sequencing was indicated by rarefaction of sorted-subset datasets, despite the large sequencing depth. Pairwise subsampling led to the expectation that sequencing depth would affect the degree of clonotype sharing among donors. Estimated clonotype richness was generally larger for naive than for memory subsets. Clonotypes shared by all four sorted-subset donors showed higher generation probabilities than non-shared clonotypes.

Sequencing was performed on naive CD8+ T cells sorted from blood. The cell subset or site label, read with the paper, signifies: CD45RA+CCR7+. This clonotype originated in a man aged 18 to 35 in good health.

The DNA sequence is TGTGCCAGCAGTGACCCACGACTTCTCACCGGGGAGCTGTTTTTT. It codes for CASSDPRLLTGELFF. Recombination joined TRBV2 with TRBJ2-2, with the D segment identity uncertain. Based on the germline V gene, the CDR1 and CDR2 sequences are SNHLY and FYNNEI. From cysteine to phenylalanine, the CDR3 is 15 amino acids long. The CDR3 DNA has 45 bases and is translated from base 1. V drops 3 bases and J drops 4 bases, leaving 12 bases in between.